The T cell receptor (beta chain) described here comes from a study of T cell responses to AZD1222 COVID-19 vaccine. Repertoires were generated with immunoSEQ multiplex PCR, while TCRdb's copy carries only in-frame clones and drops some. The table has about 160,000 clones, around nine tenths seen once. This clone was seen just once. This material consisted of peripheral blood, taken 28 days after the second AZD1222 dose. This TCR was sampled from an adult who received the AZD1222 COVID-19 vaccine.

CDR3: CASSPSVTWGNQPQHF. The CDR3 DNA sequence: TGTGCCAGCTCACCATCTGTAACCTGGGGCAATCAGCCCCAGCATTTT. The V gene is TRBV18, the J gene TRBJ1-5; no reliable D call. The CDR3 sequence is 16 residues long. The ends were cut back, 2 bases at V and 2 bases at J, with 13 bases in the middle. CDR1 and CDR2 from the germline V gene are KGHSH and LQKENI.